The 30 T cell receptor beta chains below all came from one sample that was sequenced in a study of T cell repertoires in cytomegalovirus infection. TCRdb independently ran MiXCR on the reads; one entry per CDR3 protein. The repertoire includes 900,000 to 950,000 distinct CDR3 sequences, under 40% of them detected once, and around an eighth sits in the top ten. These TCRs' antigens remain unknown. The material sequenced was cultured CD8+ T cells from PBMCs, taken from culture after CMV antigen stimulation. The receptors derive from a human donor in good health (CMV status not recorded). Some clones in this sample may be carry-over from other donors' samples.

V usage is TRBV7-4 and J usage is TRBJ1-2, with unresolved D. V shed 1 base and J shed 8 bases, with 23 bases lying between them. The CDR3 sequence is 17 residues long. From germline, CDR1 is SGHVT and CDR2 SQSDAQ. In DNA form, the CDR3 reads TGTGCCAGCAGCTTAGGAAGAATGGGGAAGTCAATGGAAGGCTACACCTTC. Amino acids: CASSLGRMGKSMEGYTF.

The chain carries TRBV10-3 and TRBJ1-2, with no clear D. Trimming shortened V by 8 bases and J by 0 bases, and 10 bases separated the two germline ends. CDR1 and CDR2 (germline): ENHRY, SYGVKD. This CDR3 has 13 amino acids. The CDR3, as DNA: TGTGCCATCCAAGGCGGTTCTAACTATGGCTACACCTTC. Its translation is CAIQGGSNYGYTF.

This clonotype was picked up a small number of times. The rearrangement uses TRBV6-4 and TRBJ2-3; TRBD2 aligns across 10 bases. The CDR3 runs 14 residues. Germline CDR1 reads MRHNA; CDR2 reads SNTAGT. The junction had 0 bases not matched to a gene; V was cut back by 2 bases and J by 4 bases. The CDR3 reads CASSDGTSADTQYF. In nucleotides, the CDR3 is TGTGCCAGCAGTGACGGGACTAGCGCAGATACGCAGTATTTT.

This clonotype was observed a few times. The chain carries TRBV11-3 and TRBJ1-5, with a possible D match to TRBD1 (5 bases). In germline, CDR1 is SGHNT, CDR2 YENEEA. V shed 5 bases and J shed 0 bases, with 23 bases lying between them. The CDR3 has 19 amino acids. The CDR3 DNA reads TGTGCCAGCAGCCCAACGGATTGGGGGATTCCGTATAGCAATCAGCCCCAGCATTTT. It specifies CASSPTDWGIPYSNQPQHF.

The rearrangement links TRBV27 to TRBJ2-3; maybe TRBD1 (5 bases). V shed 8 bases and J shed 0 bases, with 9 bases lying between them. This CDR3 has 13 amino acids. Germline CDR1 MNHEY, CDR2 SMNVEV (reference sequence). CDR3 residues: CASWSGSTDTQYF. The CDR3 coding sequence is TGTGCCAGCTGGTCAGGGAGCACAGATACGCAGTATTTT.

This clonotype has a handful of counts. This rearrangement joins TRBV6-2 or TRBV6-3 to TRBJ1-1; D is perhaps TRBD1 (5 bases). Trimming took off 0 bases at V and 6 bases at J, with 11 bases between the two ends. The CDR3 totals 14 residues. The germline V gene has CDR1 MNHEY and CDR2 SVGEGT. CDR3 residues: CASSYSRGSSEAFF. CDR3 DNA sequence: TGTGCCAGCAGTTACTCACGGGGGAGTTCTGAAGCTTTCTTT.

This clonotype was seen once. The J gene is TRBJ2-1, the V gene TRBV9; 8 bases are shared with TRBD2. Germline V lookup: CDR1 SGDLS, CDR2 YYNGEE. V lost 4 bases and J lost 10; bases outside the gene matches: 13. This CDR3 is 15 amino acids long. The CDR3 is CASSPRSGGAEEQFF. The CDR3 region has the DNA TGTGCCAGCAGCCCAAGGTCGGGGGGGGCCGAGGAGCAGTTCTTC.

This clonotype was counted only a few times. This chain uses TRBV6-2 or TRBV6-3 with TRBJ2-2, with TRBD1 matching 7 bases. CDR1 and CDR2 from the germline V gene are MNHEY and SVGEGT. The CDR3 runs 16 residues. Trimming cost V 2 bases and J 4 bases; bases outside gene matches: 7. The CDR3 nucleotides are TGTGCCAGCAGTTACGGGACAGAGCACACCACCGGGGAGCTGTTTTTT. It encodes CASSYGTEHTTGELFF.

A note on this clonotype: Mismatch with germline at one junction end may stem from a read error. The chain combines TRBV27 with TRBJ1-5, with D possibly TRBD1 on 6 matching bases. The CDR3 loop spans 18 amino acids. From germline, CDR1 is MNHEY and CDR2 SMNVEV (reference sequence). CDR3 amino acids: CVSSLSKSGGRANQPQHF. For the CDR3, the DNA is TGTGTCAGCAGTTTATCGAAGTCCGGGGGGCGGGCTAATCAGCCCCAGCATTTT.

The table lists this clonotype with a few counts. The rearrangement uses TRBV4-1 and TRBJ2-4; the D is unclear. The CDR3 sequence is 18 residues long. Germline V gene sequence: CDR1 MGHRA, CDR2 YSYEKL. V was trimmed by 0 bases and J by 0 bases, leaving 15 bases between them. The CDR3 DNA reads TGCGCCAGCAGCCAAGATTCCGAGACACCTCTAGCCAAAAACATTCAGTACTTC. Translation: CASSQDSETPLAKNIQYF.

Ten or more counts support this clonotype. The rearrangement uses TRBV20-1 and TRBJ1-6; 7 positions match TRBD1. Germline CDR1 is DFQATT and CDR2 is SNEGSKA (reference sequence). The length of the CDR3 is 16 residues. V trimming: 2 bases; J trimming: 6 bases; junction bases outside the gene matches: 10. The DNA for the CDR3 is TGCAGTGCTAGAAAGAGGGTGGGACAGACTAATTCACCCCTCCACTTT. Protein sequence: CSARKRVGQTNSPLHF.

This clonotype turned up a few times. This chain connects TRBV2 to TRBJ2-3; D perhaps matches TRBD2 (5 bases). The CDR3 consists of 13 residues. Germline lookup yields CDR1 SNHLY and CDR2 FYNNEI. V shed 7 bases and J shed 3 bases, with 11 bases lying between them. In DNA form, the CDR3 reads TGTGCCAGCATCGGCGGGCCAACAGATACGCAGTATTTT. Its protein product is CASIGGPTDTQYF.

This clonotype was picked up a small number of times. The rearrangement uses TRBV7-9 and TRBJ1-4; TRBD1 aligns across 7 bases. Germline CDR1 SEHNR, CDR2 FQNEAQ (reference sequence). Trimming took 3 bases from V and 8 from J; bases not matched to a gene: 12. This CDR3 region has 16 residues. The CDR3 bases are TGTGCCAGCAGCTTCACAAAGACAGGGCTGGGCGAAAAACTGTTTTTT. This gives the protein CASSFTKTGLGEKLFF.

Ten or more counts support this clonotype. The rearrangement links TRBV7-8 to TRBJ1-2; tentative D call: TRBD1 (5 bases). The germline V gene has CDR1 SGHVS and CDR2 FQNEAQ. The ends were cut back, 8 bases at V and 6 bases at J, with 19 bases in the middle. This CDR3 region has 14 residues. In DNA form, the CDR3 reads TGTGCCAGCTTGGCGGGGCAGGGCCCCCATGGCTACACCTTC. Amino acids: CASLAGQGPHGYTF. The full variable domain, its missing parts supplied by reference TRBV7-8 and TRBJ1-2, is GAGVSQSPRYKVAKRGQDVALRCDPISGHVSLFWYQQALGQGPEFLTYFQNEAQLDKSGLPSDRFFAERPEGSVSTLKIQRTQQEDSAVYLCASLAGQGPHGYTFGSGTRLTVV.

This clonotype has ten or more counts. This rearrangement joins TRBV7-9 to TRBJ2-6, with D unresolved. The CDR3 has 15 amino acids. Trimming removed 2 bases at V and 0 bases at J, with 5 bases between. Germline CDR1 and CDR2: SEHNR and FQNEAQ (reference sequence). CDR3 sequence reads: CASSLRDSGANVLTF. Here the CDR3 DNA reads TGTGCCAGCAGCTTAAGGGACTCTGGGGCCAACGTCCTGACTTTC.

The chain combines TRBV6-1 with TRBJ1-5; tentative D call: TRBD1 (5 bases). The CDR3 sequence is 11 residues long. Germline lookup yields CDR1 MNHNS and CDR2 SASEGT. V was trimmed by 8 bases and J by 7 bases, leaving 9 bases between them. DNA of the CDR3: TGTGCCAGCGGAAGGGGCCAGCCCCAGCATTTT. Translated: CASGRGQPQHF.

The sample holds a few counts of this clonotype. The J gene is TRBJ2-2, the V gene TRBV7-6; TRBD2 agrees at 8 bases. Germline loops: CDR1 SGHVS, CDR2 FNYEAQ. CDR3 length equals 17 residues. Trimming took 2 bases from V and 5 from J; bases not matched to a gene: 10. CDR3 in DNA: TGTGCCAGCAGCTTACTTGTGGGACTAGTTCCTACCGGGGAGCTGTTTTTT. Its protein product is CASSLLVGLVPTGELFF.

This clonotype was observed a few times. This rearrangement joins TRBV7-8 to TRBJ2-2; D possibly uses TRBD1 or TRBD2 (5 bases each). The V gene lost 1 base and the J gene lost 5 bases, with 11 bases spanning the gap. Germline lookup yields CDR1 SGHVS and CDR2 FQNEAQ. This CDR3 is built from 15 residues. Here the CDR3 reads CASSLVGEGTGELFF. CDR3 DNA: TGTGCCAGCAGCTTAGTGGGGGAAGGGACCGGGGAGCTGTTTTTT. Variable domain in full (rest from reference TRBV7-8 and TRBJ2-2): GAGVSQSPRYKVAKRGQDVALRCDPISGHVSLFWYQQALGQGPEFLTYFQNEAQLDKSGLPSDRFFAERPEGSVSTLKIQRTQQEDSAVYLCASSLVGEGTGELFFGEGSRLTVL.

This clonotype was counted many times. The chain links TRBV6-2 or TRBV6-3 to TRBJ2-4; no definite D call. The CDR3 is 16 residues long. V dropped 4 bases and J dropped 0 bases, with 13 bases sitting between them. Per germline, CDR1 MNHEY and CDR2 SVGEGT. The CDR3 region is CASSSRTAVAKNIQYF. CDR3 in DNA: TGTGCCAGCAGTTCCCGGACGGCCGTAGCCAAAAACATTCAGTACTTC.

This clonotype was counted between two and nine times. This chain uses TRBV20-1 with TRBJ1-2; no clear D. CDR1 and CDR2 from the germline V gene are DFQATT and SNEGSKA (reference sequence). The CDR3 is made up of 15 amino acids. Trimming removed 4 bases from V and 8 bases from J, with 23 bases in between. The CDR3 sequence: CSANPDTRLRSGYTF. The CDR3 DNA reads TGCAGTGCTAACCCCGACACTCGGCTCAGGAGCGGCTACACCTTC.

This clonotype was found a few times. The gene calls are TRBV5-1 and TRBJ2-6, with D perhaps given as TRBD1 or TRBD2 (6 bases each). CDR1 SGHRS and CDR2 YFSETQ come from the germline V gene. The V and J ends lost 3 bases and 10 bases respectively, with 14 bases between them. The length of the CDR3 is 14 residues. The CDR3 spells CASSSRGAPNVLTF. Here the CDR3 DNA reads TGCGCCAGCAGCTCGAGGGGGGCGCCGAACGTCCTGACTTTC.

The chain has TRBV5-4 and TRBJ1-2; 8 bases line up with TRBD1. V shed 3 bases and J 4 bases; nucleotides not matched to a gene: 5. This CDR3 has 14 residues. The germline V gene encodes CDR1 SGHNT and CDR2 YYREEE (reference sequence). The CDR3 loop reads CASSWTGSIYGYTF. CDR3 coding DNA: TGTGCCAGCAGCTGGACAGGGAGCATCTATGGCTACACCTTC.

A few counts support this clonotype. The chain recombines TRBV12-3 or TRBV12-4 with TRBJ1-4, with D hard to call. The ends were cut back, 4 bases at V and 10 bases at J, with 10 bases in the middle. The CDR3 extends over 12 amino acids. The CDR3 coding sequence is TGTGCCAGCAGTTCACGGTGGGGAAAACTGTTTTTT. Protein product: CASSSRWGKLFF.

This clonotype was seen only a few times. The CDR3 nucleotides are TGTGCCAGCAGCCAAGCTGAGGACAGGGACGCAGATACGCAGTATTTT. This gives the protein CASSQAEDRDADTQYF. This chain connects TRBV3-1 to TRBJ2-3; 8 bases agree with TRBD1. This CDR3 contains 16 residues. Trimming removed 1 base from V and 4 bases from J; junction bases left unmatched: 7. CDR1 LGHDT and CDR2 YNNKEL come from the germline V gene (reference sequence).

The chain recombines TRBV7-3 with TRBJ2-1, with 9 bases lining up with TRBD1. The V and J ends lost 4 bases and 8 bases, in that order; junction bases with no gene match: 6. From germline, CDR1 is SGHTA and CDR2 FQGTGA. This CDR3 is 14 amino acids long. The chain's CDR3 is CASSSTGGFDEQFF. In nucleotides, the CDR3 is TGTGCCAGCAGCTCGACAGGGGGTTTCGATGAGCAGTTCTTC.

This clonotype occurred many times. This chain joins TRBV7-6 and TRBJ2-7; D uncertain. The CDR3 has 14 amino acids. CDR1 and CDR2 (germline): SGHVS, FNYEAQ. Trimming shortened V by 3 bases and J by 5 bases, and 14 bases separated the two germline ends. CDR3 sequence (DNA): TGTGCCAGCAGCTTTGGCACCGGGCCCAACGAGCAGTACTTC. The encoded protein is CASSFGTGPNEQYF.

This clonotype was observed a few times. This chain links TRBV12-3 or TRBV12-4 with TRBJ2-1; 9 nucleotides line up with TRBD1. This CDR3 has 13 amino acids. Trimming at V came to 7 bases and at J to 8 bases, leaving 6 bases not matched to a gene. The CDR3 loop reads CASNPTGGHEQFF. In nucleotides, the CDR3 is TGTGCCAGCAACCCCACAGGGGGCCATGAGCAGTTCTTC.

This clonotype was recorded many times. Here the CDR3 reads CASSPVADSSYEQYV. In nucleotides, the CDR3 is TGTGCCAGCAGCCCCGTGGCAGATAGCTCCTACGAGCAGTACGTC. The chain carries TRBV7-2 and TRBJ2-7; D gene ambiguous. The CDR3 has 15 residues. V lost 5 bases, J lost 0 bases, and 14 bases lay in between. Per the germline V gene, CDR1 is SGHTA and CDR2 is FQGNSA.

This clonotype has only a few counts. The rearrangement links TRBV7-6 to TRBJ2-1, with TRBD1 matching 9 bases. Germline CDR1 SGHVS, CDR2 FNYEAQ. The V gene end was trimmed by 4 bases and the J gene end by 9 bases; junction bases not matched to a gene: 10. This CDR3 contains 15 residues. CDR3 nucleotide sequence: TGTGCCAGCAGCTCCAACAGGGGGCGCGTCACTGAGCAGTTCTTC. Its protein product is CASSSNRGRVTEQFF.

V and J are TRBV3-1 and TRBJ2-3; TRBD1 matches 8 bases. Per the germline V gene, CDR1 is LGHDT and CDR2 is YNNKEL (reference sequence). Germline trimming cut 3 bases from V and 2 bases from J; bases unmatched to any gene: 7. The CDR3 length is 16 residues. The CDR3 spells CASSHPGTGLTDTQYF. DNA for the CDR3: TGTGCCAGCAGCCATCCCGGGACAGGCCTCACAGATACGCAGTATTTT.